This TCR beta chain appears in the sequencing data of a study of T-cell reconstitution after alpha-beta-depleted transplantation in children. Whole-study results and caveats: When one year had passed after transplant, most T-cell counts and diversity came from newly produced T cells. About two months after transplant, alpha-beta T cells reportedly came from several hundred expanded graft clones. Some patients showed high day-60 TCRbeta diversity, which derived from surviving recipient T cells and thymic progenitors.

Preparation of the TCRbeta library used unique molecular identifiers. One entry per CDR3 protein, called by TCRdb with MiXCR from the PCR reads. Of about 190,000 distinct CDR3 sequences in the sample, approximately 12% were seen once. The table lists this clonotype with many counts. Its antigen is not identified. The V end was cut by 6 bases, the J end by 6 bases, with 12 bases between. The CDR3 is made up of 12 amino acids. The chain links TRBV12-3 or TRBV12-4 to TRBJ2-7; possible D gene TRBD1, 5 bases. Sequencing used PBMCs, obtained before TCRalphabeta/CD19-depleted stem cell transplant. The receptor was isolated from a boy aged 2 to 10 with acute myeloid leukemia, due to receive a stem cell transplant. DNA of the CDR3: TGTGCCAGCAGCGAAGGGGTGGGCGAGCAGTACTTC. This translates into CASSEGVGEQYF.